These T cell receptor beta chains were read from a single sample in a study of blood T cells in healthy people across ages. Via MiXCR, TCRdb re-called the 5' RACE reads, giving one row per CDR3 protein. Of some 550,000 distinct CDR3 sequences in the sample, less than 60% were seen once. The sequenced sample was blood. Receptors originate from a man aged 80 or over in good health. Each CDR3 is given with its conserved first and last residue. D genes are given only for firm matches. Part of the rows lack a size; the others show once, few, many or a class for expanded clones.

>NA|TRBJ2-1|TRBV11-2|TRBD2
CASRPMGGNEQFF
TGTGCCAGCAGACCCATGGGGGGGAATGAGCAGTTCTTC
>once|TRBJ2-2|TRBV7-2|NA
CASSLEWAIGELFF
TGTGCCAGCAGCTTAGAATGGGCGATCGGGGAGCTGTTTTTT
>NA|TRBJ2-6|TRBV4-3|NA
CASSQVVGAGANVLTF
TGCGCCAGCAGCCAAGTGGTAGGCGCTGGGGCCAACGTCCTGACTTTC
>NA|TRBJ2-4|TRBV28|TRBD2
CASSLPTRLAKNIQYF
TGTGCCAGCAGTTTACCGACTAGACTAGCAAAAAACATTCAGTACTTC
>NA|TRBJ2-5|TRBV21-1|NA
CASPGGYF
TGTGCCAGCCCGGGTGGGTACTTC
>few|TRBJ2-3|TRBV20-1|NA
CSARRSGWGTDTQYF
TGCAGTGCTAGGAGGTCGGGGTGGGGCACAGATACGCAGTATTTT
>many|TRBJ2-7|TRBV20-1|TRBD1
CSATGTGGLNYEQYF
TGCAGTGCTACCGGGACAGGGGGCCTCAACTACGAGCAGTACTTC
>NA|TRBJ1-5|TRBV6-6|NA
CASNSVEPQHF
TGTGCCAGCAATTCGGTGGAGCCCCAGCATTTT
>NA|TRBJ2-1|TRBV6-2/TRBV6-3|NA
CASTRTNQGPYNEQFF
TGTGCCAGCACCAGGACAAATCAGGGCCCCTACAATGAGCAGTTCTTC
>few|TRBJ1-6|TRBV7-2|TRBD1
CASKTGTANSPLHF
TGTGCCAGCAAAACAGGGACAGCTAATTCACCCCTCCACTTT
>NA|TRBJ2-3|TRBV5-1|NA
CASSPRQVTPSDTQYF
TGCGCCAGCAGCCCCCGACAGGTCACCCCTTCAGATACGCAGTATTTT
>NA|TRBJ2-7|TRBV2|NA
CASSVGYEQYF
TGTGCCAGCAGTGTCGGTTACGAGCAGTACTTC
>NA|TRBJ1-3|TRBV6-5|NA
CASSYYGSGNTIYF
TGTGCCAGCAGTTACTATGGCTCTGGAAACACCATATATTTT
>few|TRBJ2-7|TRBV29-1|NA
CSVVEVLDYEQYF
TGCAGCGTCGTAGAGGTCTTGGATTACGAGCAGTACTTC
>NA|TRBJ2-7|TRBV7-9|TRBD2
CASSPLLAGDRSAYEQYF
TGTGCCAGCAGCCCCTTACTAGCGGGTGACCGATCCGCCTACGAGCAGTACTTC
>NA|TRBJ2-2|TRBV7-9|NA
CASSPLAGPGELFF
TGTGCCAGCAGCCCCCTGGCGGGCCCCGGGGAGCTGTTTTTT
>many|TRBJ2-1|TRBV7-2|TRBD2
CASSHSAGGFHNEQFF
TGTGCCAGCAGCCACTCCGCGGGAGGGTTTCACAATGAGCAGTTCTTC